The TCR beta chain under discussion was sequenced for a study of blood T cell repertoires in COVID-19. Across the study: T cells, B-cell-depleted T cells, or PBMCs supplied cDNA or gDNA.

TCRdb keeps only in-frame clones here, not all; method: immunoSEQ multiplex PCR. Altogether about 59,000 clones are present, less than 85% being singletons, with the ten largest covering 9.7%. V was cut by 5 bases and J by 2 bases, with 10 bases left in between. The length of the CDR3 is 14 residues. CDR1 and CDR2 (germline): SNHLY, FYNNEI. The clonotype originates from a human donor in a cohort sampled during active COVID-19. The gene calls are TRBV2 and TRBJ1-5; D is perhaps TRBD1 (5 bases). Sequencing was carried out using peripheral blood. CDR3 residues: CASSLSRGNQPQHF. The CDR3 region has the DNA TGTGCCAGCAGTTTAAGCAGGGGCAATCAGCCCCAGCATTTT.